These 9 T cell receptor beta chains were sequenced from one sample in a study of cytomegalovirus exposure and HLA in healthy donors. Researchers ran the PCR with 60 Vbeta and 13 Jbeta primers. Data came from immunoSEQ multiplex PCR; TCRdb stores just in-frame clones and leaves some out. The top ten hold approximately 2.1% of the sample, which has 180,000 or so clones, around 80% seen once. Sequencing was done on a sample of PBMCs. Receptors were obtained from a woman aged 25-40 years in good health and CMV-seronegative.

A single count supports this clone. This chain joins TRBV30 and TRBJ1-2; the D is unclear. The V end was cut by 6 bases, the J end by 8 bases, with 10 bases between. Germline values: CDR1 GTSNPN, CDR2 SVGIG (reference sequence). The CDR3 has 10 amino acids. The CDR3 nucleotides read TGTGCCTGCCTATCGGAGGGCTACACCTTC. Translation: CACLSEGYTF. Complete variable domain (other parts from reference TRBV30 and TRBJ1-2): SQTIHQWPATLVQPVGSPLSLECTVEGTSNPNLYWYRQAAGRGLQLLFYSVGIGQISSEVPQNLSASRPQDRQFILSSKKLLLSDSGFYLCACLSEGYTFGSGTRLTVV.

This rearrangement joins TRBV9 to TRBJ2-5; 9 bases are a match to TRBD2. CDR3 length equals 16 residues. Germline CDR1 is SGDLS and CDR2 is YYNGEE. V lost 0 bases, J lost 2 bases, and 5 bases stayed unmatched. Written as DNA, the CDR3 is TGTGCCAGCAGCGTAGGGCAGCGGGGGGCACAAGAGACCCAGTACTTC. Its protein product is CASSVGQRGAQETQYF. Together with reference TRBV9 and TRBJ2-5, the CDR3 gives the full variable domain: DSGVTQTPKHLITATGQRVTLRCSPRSGDLSVYWYQQSLDQGLQFLIQYYNGEERAKGNILERFSAQQFPDLHSELNLSSLELGDSALYFCASSVGQRGAQETQYFGPGTRLLVL.

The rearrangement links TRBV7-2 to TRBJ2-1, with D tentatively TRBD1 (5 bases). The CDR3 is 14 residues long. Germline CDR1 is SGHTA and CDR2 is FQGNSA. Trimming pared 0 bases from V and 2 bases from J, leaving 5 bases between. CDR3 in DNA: TGTGCCAGCAGCTTAGCCAGGGCCTACAATGAGCAGTTCTTC. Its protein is CASSLARAYNEQFF.

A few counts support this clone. DNA for the CDR3: TGTGCCAGCTCACCGACAGGGGCCGTGGAAGCTTTCTTT. Protein sequence: CASSPTGAVEAFF. The chain recombines TRBV18 with TRBJ1-1, with 8 nucleotides matching TRBD1. V was pared by 3 bases and J by 8 bases, with 5 bases of the junction left unmatched. The CDR3 runs 13 residues. Germline V CDR1 and CDR2: KGHSH, LQKENI.

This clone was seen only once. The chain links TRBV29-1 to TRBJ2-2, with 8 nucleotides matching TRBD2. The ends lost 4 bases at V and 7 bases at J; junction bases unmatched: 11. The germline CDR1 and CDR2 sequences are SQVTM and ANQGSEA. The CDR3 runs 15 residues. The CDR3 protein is CSVATGGAVVGELFF. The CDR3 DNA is TGCAGCGTTGCCACGGGGGGGGCCGTGGTCGGGGAGCTGTTTTTT.

CDR3 residues: CAIGGALDTEAFF. The DNA for the CDR3 is TGTGCCATCGGAGGGGCTTTGGACACTGAAGCTTTCTTT. The chain has TRBV10-3 and TRBJ1-1, with D possibly matching TRBD1 (5 bases). In germline, CDR1 is ENHRY, CDR2 SYGVKD. There are 13 residues in the CDR3. V lost 8 bases and J lost 3, with 13 bases in between.

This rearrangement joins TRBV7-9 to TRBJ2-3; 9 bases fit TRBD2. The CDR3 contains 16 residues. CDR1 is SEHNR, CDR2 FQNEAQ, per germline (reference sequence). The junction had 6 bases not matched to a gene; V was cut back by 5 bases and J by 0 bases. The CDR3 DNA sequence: TGTGCCAGCAGCCGCCACAGCGGGGGGAGCACAGATACGCAGTATTTT. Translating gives CASSRHSGGSTDTQYF. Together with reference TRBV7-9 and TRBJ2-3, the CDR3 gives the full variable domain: DTGVSQNPRHKITKRGQNVTFRCDPISEHNRLYWYRQTLGQGPEFLTYFQNEAQLEKSRLLSDRFSAERPKGSFSTLEIQRTEQGDSAMYLCASSRHSGGSTDTQYFGPGTRLTVL.

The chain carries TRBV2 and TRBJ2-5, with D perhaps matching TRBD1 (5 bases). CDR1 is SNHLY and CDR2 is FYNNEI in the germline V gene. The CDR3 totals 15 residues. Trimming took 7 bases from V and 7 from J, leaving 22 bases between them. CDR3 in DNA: TGTGCCAGCACCCCCGTCGCAGGGCCAGACGGGACCCAGTACTTC. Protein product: CASTPVAGPDGTQYF.

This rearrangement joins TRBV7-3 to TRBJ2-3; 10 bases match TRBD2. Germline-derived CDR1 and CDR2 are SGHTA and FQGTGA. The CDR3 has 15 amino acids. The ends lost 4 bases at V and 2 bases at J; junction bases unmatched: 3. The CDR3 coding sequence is TGTGCCAGCAGCTCCCTAGCGGGGGTCACAGATACGCAGTATTTT. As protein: CASSSLAGVTDTQYF.